The 2 T cell receptor beta chains below all came from one sample that was sequenced in a study of cytomegalovirus exposure and HLA in healthy donors. The PCR ran on 60 Vbeta and 13 Jbeta primers. Here immunoSEQ multiplex PCR was the method, and the copy in TCRdb shows in-frame clones only, minus some. The table includes roughly 200,000 clones, about 90% detected once. The sequenced material came from PBMCs. These receptors were obtained from a boy between 2 and 10 years old in good health and CMV-seronegative.

The rearrangement links TRBV20-1 to TRBJ1-2; 8 nucleotides align to TRBD1. CDR1 is DFQATT and CDR2 is SNEGSKA in the germline V gene (reference sequence). CDR3 length equals 11 residues. V shed 6 bases and J 6 bases; nucleotides not matched to a gene: 3. The CDR3 spells CSARQGNGYTF. CDR3 nucleotide sequence: TGCAGTGCCAGACAGGGGAATGGCTACACCTTC.

This rearrangement joins TRBV5-4 to TRBJ2-6, with TRBD1 matching over 9 bases. Germline V CDR1 and CDR2: SGHNT, YYREEE (reference sequence). V shed 4 bases, J shed 0 bases, and the junction held 11 bases outside the gene matches. This CDR3 is 19 amino acids long. The CDR3 region is CASSHQSGTGYSGANVLTF. For the CDR3, the DNA is TGTGCCAGCAGCCACCAGTCCGGGACAGGGTACTCTGGGGCCAACGTCCTGACTTTC.